This entry lists 10 T cell receptor beta chains sequenced from one sample in a study of T cell changes during pregnancy in multiple sclerosis. Produced via immunoSEQ multiplex PCR; TCRdb's table is partial and in-frame only. The data hold roughly 53,000 clones, with about 92% observed a single time. This specimen was CD8+ T cells from peripheral blood mononuclear cells, taken before pregnancy. The receptors were gathered from a female donor with multiple sclerosis, enrolled in a pregnancy study.

The chain uses TRBV9 and TRBJ2-7, with a tentative D call TRBD2 (6 bases). V was trimmed by 3 bases and J by 3 bases, leaving 16 bases between them. The CDR3 has 15 amino acids. CDR1 and CDR2 from the germline V gene are SGDLS and YYNGEE. As DNA, the CDR3 is TGTGCCAGCAGCGCCACAATAGGAGGGGACTACGAGCAGTACTTC. Translated: CASSATIGGDYEQYF.

This rearrangement joins TRBV2 to TRBJ1-6; 10 bases are a match to TRBD1. The germline CDR1 and CDR2 sequences are SNHLY and FYNNEI. V was pared by 6 bases and J by 8 bases, with 10 bases of the junction left unmatched. This CDR3 has 16 amino acids. CDR3 in amino acids: CASRVTPGTGDSPLHF. CDR3 nucleotide sequence: TGTGCCAGCAGAGTTACCCCCGGGACAGGGGATTCACCCCTCCACTTT.

The rearrangement links TRBV4-3 to TRBJ2-1, with TRBD1 identical over 9 bases. Germline values: CDR1 LGHNA, CDR2 YSLEER. This CDR3 contains 16 residues. After removal of 3 bases from V and 4 bases from J, the junction contained 7 bases not matched to a gene. DNA for the CDR3: TGCGCCAGCAGCCAGGGTACAGGGGGCGAGTACAATGAGCAGTTCTTC. Residues: CASSQGTGGEYNEQFF.

The chain employs TRBV4-3 and TRBJ1-1; unclear D gene. The V and J ends lost 0 bases and 2 bases respectively, with 13 bases between them. Per germline, CDR1 LGHNA and CDR2 YSLEER. The CDR3 contains 16 residues. The DNA of the CDR3 is TGCGCCAGCAGCCAAGAGCGCGGTGCTCTAAACACTGAAGCTTTCTTT. Amino acids: CASSQERGALNTEAFF.

This clone was seen just once. The rearrangement joins TRBV6-1 to TRBJ2-3; no clear D gene. Germline V gene sequence: CDR1 MNHNS, CDR2 SASEGT. This CDR3 contains 16 residues. Trimming shortened V by 1 base and J by 0 bases, and 11 bases separated the two germline ends. CDR3 sequence reads: CASSEDSISSTDTQYF. Written as DNA, the CDR3 is TGTGCCAGCAGTGAAGACAGCATCTCTAGCACAGATACGCAGTATTTT.

This chain links TRBV4-3 with TRBJ1-1, with TRBD1 identical over 7 bases. The CDR3 runs to 14 residues. Trimming removed 2 bases from V and 4 bases from J; junction bases left unmatched: 4. The germline V gene encodes CDR1 LGHNA and CDR2 YSLEER. This CDR3 is CASSQTGVSTEAFF. The CDR3 DNA reads as TGCGCCAGCAGCCAAACAGGGGTGAGCACTGAAGCTTTCTTT.

The chain has TRBV4-3 and TRBJ2-7; TRBD1 might be the D (6 bases). Germline CDR1 LGHNA, CDR2 YSLEER. There are 15 residues in the CDR3. Trimming removed 5 bases from V and 4 bases from J, with 18 bases in between. This CDR3 reads CASSATNEGTYEQYF. The CDR3 DNA sequence: TGCGCCAGCAGCGCCACAAACGAGGGGACATACGAGCAGTACTTC.

The J gene is TRBJ2-6, the V gene TRBV7-6; D gene unclear. The CDR3 covers 16 residues. V lost 1 base and J 4 bases, leaving 11 bases between the germline ends. Germline V gene lookup returns CDR1 SGHVS and CDR2 FNYEAQ. The CDR3 protein is CASSLDLGVGANVLTF. The DNA for the CDR3 is TGTGCCAGCAGCTTAGATCTGGGCGTCGGGGCCAACGTCCTGACTTTC.

The chain combines TRBV5-1 with TRBJ2-1, with TRBD2 identical over 13 bases. Per the germline V gene, CDR1 is SGHRS and CDR2 is YFSETQ. V shed 3 bases and J 6 bases; nucleotides not matched to a gene: 6. The CDR3 extends over 16 amino acids. CDR3 in amino acids: CASSWRLAGGGNEQFF. The CDR3 DNA reads as TGCGCCAGCAGCTGGCGACTAGCGGGGGGCGGCAATGAGCAGTTCTTC.

The V call is TRBV4-3, the J call TRBJ2-5; TRBD2 aligns across 13 bases. J lost 5 bases, V lost 4 bases, and 4 bases had no gene match. This CDR3 is built from 15 residues. Germline V CDR1 and CDR2: LGHNA, YSLEER. This CDR3 is CASSPGTSGAETQYF. The CDR3 DNA sequence: TGCGCCAGCAGCCCAGGGACTAGCGGGGCGGAGACCCAGTACTTC.